These 6 T cell receptor beta chains were all obtained from the same sample, sequenced in a study of blood T cell repertoires in COVID-19. Generated by immunoSEQ multiplex PCR, the TCRdb table keeps only in-frame clones and is missing some. The data show approximately 130,000 clones, roughly 80% seen once. The sequencing input was PBMCs or T cells enriched from blood (not recorded which). The receptors were gathered from a man younger than 45 who had recovered from COVID-19.

V is TRBV27 and J is TRBJ2-5; D call uncertain. The germline V gene has CDR1 MNHEY and CDR2 SMNVEV (reference sequence). Trimming cost V 7 bases and J 2 bases, with 14 bases left between them. The CDR3 totals 14 residues. This CDR3 is CASIPLVLQETQYF. For the CDR3, the DNA is TGTGCCAGCATACCCCTGGTCCTACAAGAGACCCAGTACTTC.

The chain combines TRBV19 with TRBJ1-2; no firm D call. CDR3 length equals 12 residues. CDR1 is LNHDA, CDR2 SQIVND, per germline (reference sequence). V shed 5 bases and J shed 4 bases, with 8 bases lying between them. CDR3 sequence: CASSGEVYGYTF. CDR3 nucleotides: TGTGCCAGTAGTGGGGAGGTCTATGGCTACACCTTC. The variable domain in full, completed from reference TRBV19 and TRBJ1-2, reads DGGITQSPKYLFRKEGQNVTLSCEQNLNHDAMYWYRQDPGQGLRLIYYSQIVNDFQKGDIAEGYSVSREKKESFPLTVTSAQKNPTAFYLCASSGEVYGYTFGSGTRLTVV.

This CDR3 reads CASSPRGGTSGRWYEQYF. The DNA for the CDR3 is TGTGCCAGCAGCCCAAGGGGTGGGACTAGCGGGAGATGGTACGAGCAGTACTTC. The V call is TRBV5-6, the J call TRBJ2-7, with 14 bases matching TRBD2. Unmatched junction bases numbered 13, after V lost 4 bases and J lost 4 bases. CDR1 and CDR2 (germline): SGHDT, YYEEEE. The CDR3 spans 18 residues. Full variable domain (missing parts from reference TRBV5-6 and TRBJ2-7): DAGVTQSPTHLIKTRGQQVTLRCSPKSGHDTVSWYQQALGQGPQFIFQYYEEEERQRGNFPDRFSGHQFPNYSSELNVNALLLGDSALYLCASSPRGGTSGRWYEQYFGPGTRLTVT.

The V call is TRBV24-1, the J call TRBJ2-1; 11 bases map to TRBD1. The CDR3 is 19 residues long. J lost 5 bases, V lost 7 bases, and 18 bases had no gene match. CDR1 KGHDR and CDR2 SFDVKD come from the germline V gene. This CDR3 is CATRRVRDRGGDGDNEQFF. CDR3 sequence (DNA): TGTGCCACCAGGAGGGTCCGGGACAGGGGGGGAGATGGGGACAATGAGCAGTTCTTC.

The sample holds one count of this clone. The chain joins TRBV11-2 to TRBJ2-1, with 15 bases that match TRBD2. The germline CDR1 and CDR2 sequences are SGHAT and FQNNGV. The junction had 4 bases not matched to a gene; V was cut back by 3 bases and J by 10 bases. CDR3 length: 15 residues. This CDR3 reads CASSLGLAGGHEQFF. CDR3 bases: TGTGCCAGCAGCTTGGGACTAGCGGGAGGACACGAGCAGTTCTTC.

Only one count was recorded for this clone. The rearrangement joins TRBV14 to TRBJ2-2, with 8 nucleotides matching TRBD1. V gave up 4 bases and J gave up 6 bases; unmatched junction bases: 10. The CDR3 spans 16 residues. Germline values: CDR1 SGHDN, CDR2 FVKESK. This CDR3 reads CASSRSGDRRAGELFF. The CDR3 DNA follows: TGTGCCAGCAGCCGCTCGGGGGACAGGAGGGCCGGGGAGCTGTTTTTT.